The rows below give T cell receptor beta chains drawn from one sample of a study of shared clonotypes between healthy human individuals. Data came from immunoSEQ multiplex PCR; TCRdb stores just in-frame clones and leaves some out. The data contain approximately 2,000,000 clones, just under 95% of them singletons. The sample taken for sequencing was naive CD4+ T cells from PBMCs. The receptor set was obtained from a man between 18 and 29 years old in good health. Some clones in this sample may be carry-over from other donors' samples. The CDR3 runs from the conserved cysteine through the conserved F or W. The D gene is left open where the match is weak. For some rows the clone size is stated as once, few or many, or as a class when expanded; others skip it.

>TRBJ1-5|NA|TRBV7-2|NA
TGTGCCAGCAGCTTAGGGAGGAGATCCAATCAGCCCCAGCATTTT
CASSLGRRSNQPQHF
>TRBJ2-7|TRBD2|TRBV5-6|NA
TGTGCCAGCAGCTTGGGCGGGAGGGCCTACGAGCAGTACTTC
CASSLGGRAYEQYF
>TRBJ1-5|NA|TRBV6-6|once
TGTGCCAGCAGCGATCAGGTGGCCCAGCCCCAGCATTTT
CASSDQVAQPQHF
>TRBJ2-2|TRBD2|TRBV5-1|NA
TGCGCCAGCAGCTTGTTGGTAGCGGGAGGTAACACCGGGGAGCTGTTTTTT
CASSLLVAGGNTGELFF
>TRBJ2-2|NA|TRBV30|once
TGTGCCTGGATGGGGAACACCGGGGAGCTGTTTTTT
CAWMGNTGELFF
>TRBJ2-1|NA|TRBV28|NA
TGTGCCAGCAGTTGGGTGGTTGAATTGGGTGAGCAGTTCTTC
CASSWVVELGEQFF
>TRBJ2-7|NA|TRBV28|NA
TGTGCCAGCTCCGGCTCCTACGAGCAGTACTTC
CASSGSYEQYF
>TRBJ2-3|TRBD2|TRBV5-1|NA
TGCGCCAGCAGCACGGGACTAGCGGGAGTCGCAGATACGCAGTATTTT
CASSTGLAGVADTQYF
>TRBJ1-2|TRBD1|TRBV28|NA
TGTGCCAGCAGTTTAGACACAGGGGATGGCTACACCTTC
CASSLDTGDGYTF
>TRBJ2-5|TRBD2|TRBV5-1|NA
TGCGCCAGCAGCTCCACTCTAGCGGGCCAAGAGACCCAGTACTTC
CASSSTLAGQETQYF
>TRBJ2-1|TRBD2|TRBV7-3|NA
TGTGCCAGCAGCAACACTCTAGCGGGAGTCCTGTTCTTC
CASSNTLAGVLFF
>TRBJ1-2|TRBD1|TRBV4-1|NA
TGCGCCAGCAGCGTTTACAGGGGCGACTATGGCTACACCTTC
CASSVYRGDYGYTF
>TRBJ2-6|NA|TRBV19|NA
TGTGCCAGTAGTACGCCTTTTCTTAGTGGAGCCCCCTCTGGGGCCAACGTCCTGACTTTC
CASSTPFLSGAPSGANVLTF
>TRBJ2-2|NA|TRBV9|NA
TGTGCCAGCAGCGCGGGGGGACAGAACACCGGGGAGCTGTTTTTT
CASSAGGQNTGELFF
>TRBJ2-1|NA|TRBV5-4|NA
TGTGCCAGCAGCCTTGGGGCGGGGTGGGCGTTCTTC
CASSLGAGWAFF
>TRBJ2-4|TRBD1|TRBV6-1|NA
TGTGCCAGCAGTGAACATGGACAGGGGGCTATAGCCAAAAACATTCAGTACTTC
CASSEHGQGAIAKNIQYF
>TRBJ2-1|TRBD2|TRBV7-3|NA
TGTGCCAGCAGCTTACTCCCCCTCTCCCTAGCGGAACCCGACAATGAGCAGTTCTTC
CASSLLPLSLAEPDNEQFF
>TRBJ2-3|NA|TRBV25-1|NA
TGTGCCAGCAGTGGCAGGGGCGCAGGGGATACGCAGTATTTT
CASSGRGAGDTQYF
>TRBJ2-1|NA|TRBV12-5|NA
TGTGCTAGTGGTTCGGACCGCCCGGGCGGAGAGGGGTTCTTC
CASGSDRPGGEGFF
>TRBJ1-2|NA|TRBV7-2|NA
TGTGCCAGCAGCACCGGACCCCGCTCCTATGGCTACACCTTC
CASSTGPRSYGYTF
>TRBJ1-2|NA|TRBV29-1|NA
TGCAGCGTTGTTAGCCCTAACTATGGCTACACCTTC
CSVVSPNYGYTF
>TRBJ1-1|NA|TRBV9|NA
TGTGCCAGCAGCGTAGGTGGGCAAACCACTGAAGCTTTCTTT
CASSVGGQTTEAFF
>TRBJ1-3|NA|TRBV28|NA
TGTGCCAGCAGTTTAACAGTCCCAATCTCTGGAAACACCATATATTTT
CASSLTVPISGNTIYF
>TRBJ2-1|NA|TRBV28|NA
TGTGCCAGCAGTTTATGGGGGTTCGTGGGCTCCTACAATGAGCAGTTCTTC
CASSLWGFVGSYNEQFF
>TRBJ2-7|NA|TRBV27|NA
TGTGCCAGCAGTTCTATAGGACAGTCTCGATCCTACGAGCAGTACTTC
CASSSIGQSRSYEQYF
>TRBJ2-7|TRBD2|TRBV7-2|NA
TGTGCCAGCAGCTTAGCTCGGGGCGGGAGCTACGAGCAGTACTTC
CASSLARGGSYEQYF
>TRBJ2-6|NA|TRBV6-6|NA
TGTGCCAGCACCTACAGGGTTACCGGGGCCAACGTCCTGACTTTC
CASTYRVTGANVLTF
>TRBJ1-2|NA|TRBV2|NA
TGTGCCAGCAGTGAAAGAGTTGGCTCGTTCTATGGCTACACCTTC
CASSERVGSFYGYTF
>TRBJ2-3|NA|TRBV5-1|NA
TGCGCCAGCAGCCCCCTCGGGACACCCAGCACAGATACGCAGTATTTT
CASSPLGTPSTDTQYF
>TRBJ1-4|NA|TRBV9|NA
TGTGCCAGCAGCGTAGACTTAGGGGAATTCGCTAATGAAAAACTGTTTTTT
CASSVDLGEFANEKLFF
>TRBJ2-5|TRBD1|TRBV28|NA
TGTGCCAGCAGGACAGGGGGCGCTGGTCAGGAGACCCAGTACTTC
CASRTGGAGQETQYF
>TRBJ2-1|NA|TRBV18|NA
TGTGCCAGCTCACCACAGGCTAGTGGCTCCTACAATGAGCAGTTCTTC
CASSPQASGSYNEQFF
>TRBJ1-3|NA|TRBV7-7|NA
TGTGCCAGCAGCCAAGCCAGGGGTGGAGGTGACACCATATATTTT
CASSQARGGGDTIYF
>TRBJ1-1|NA|TRBV6-5|NA
TGTGCCAGCATAGCGTACACTGAAGCTTTCTTT
CASIAYTEAFF
>TRBJ1-2|TRBD1|TRBV28|NA
TGTGCCAGCGTAAACAGGACAGGGGACTATGGCTACACCTTC
CASVNRTGDYGYTF
>TRBJ1-1|NA|TRBV5-1|few
TGCGCCAGCAGTTCATTGCTAACAGGTATGACTGAAGCTTTCTTT
CASSSLLTGMTEAFF
>TRBJ1-2|NA|TRBV7-8|NA
TGTGCCAGCAGCCTGACACCTTTGTATGGCTACACCTTC
CASSLTPLYGYTF
>TRBJ1-5|NA|TRBV28|NA
TGTGCCAGCAGTTCTAGGAGAAACAATCAGCCCCAGCATTTT
CASSSRRNNQPQHF
>TRBJ1-4|TRBD1|TRBV28|NA
TGTGCCAGCAGTTTACAGGGGGCGGGTAATGAAAAACTGTTTTTT
CASSLQGAGNEKLFF
>TRBJ2-2|TRBD1|TRBV4-3|NA
TGCGCCAGCGGCCTAAGACAGGGGGTGAACACCGGGGAGCTGTTTTTT
CASGLRQGVNTGELFF
>TRBJ1-2|NA|TRBV10-3|NA
TGTGCCACGGAAGGCGGGGTTGGCTACACCTTC
CATEGGVGYTF
>TRBJ1-2|NA|TRBV29-1|NA
TGCAGCGCCGGGGACTTTCTAACGGGCTACACCTTC
CSAGDFLTGYTF
>TRBJ1-5|NA|TRBV19|NA
TGTGCCAGTAGTAGGGAGGACGGTTCGGTGAGCAATCAGCCCCAGCATTTT
CASSREDGSVSNQPQHF
>TRBJ2-1|TRBD2|TRBV27|once
TGTGCCAGCAGCCCCCCTCGAGGGACTAGCGGCAGCAATGAGCAGTTCTTC
CASSPPRGTSGSNEQFF
>TRBJ1-3|NA|TRBV19|NA
TGTGCCAGTAGTATATCAGGGGCCAGCTCTGGAAACACCATATATTTT
CASSISGASSGNTIYF
>TRBJ2-5|TRBD2|TRBV30|NA
TGTGCCTGGAGTGAACGTCTGGCGGGAGCCAGAGAGACCCAGTACTTC
CAWSERLAGARETQYF
>TRBJ2-3|NA|TRBV30|NA
TGTGCCTGGAGCAGGGGCGTTAGCACAGATACGCAGTATTTT
CAWSRGVSTDTQYF
>TRBJ2-2|TRBD1|TRBV7-9|NA
TGTGCCAGCAGCTTAACCATACGACAGGGGTTGAACACCGGGGAGCTGTTTTTT
CASSLTIRQGLNTGELFF
>TRBJ1-4|TRBD1|TRBV30|few
TGTGCCTGGAGTGCCGGGACAGGGAAAGGACTGTTTTTT
CAWSAGTGKGLFF
>TRBJ2-1|TRBD2|TRBV7-3|NA
TGTGCCAGCAGCTTGACTAGCGGAACACCTGGGCATGAGCAGTTCTTC
CASSLTSGTPGHEQFF
>TRBJ1-2|NA|TRBV6-9|NA
TGTGCCAGCAGCCCGGGACTGGCCTATGGCTACACCTTC
CASSPGLAYGYTF
>TRBJ2-1|TRBD2|TRBV5-1|NA
TGCGCCAGCAGCTTGTCACTAGCGGGAGGTCCCTACAATGAGCAGTTCTTC
CASSLSLAGGPYNEQFF